A selection of T cell receptor beta chains follows, all from one sample in a study of blood T cells in healthy people across ages. TCRdb re-analysed the 5' RACE reads in MiXCR, keeping a single row per CDR3 protein. The sample lists under 2,000,000 distinct CDR3 sequences; about 50% were seen once. Specimen: blood. These receptors came from a woman aged 40 to 50 in good health. The CDR3 runs from the conserved cysteine through the conserved F or W. Fields, in order: D gene, clone size, V gene, J gene, CDR3 protein, CDR3 DNA. D genes are given only for firm matches. Size is omitted from some rows. Given values are once, few, many or a class for expanded clones.

TRBD1	.	TRBV6-5	TRBJ2-1	CASSYRGQGHSYNEQFF	TGTGCCAGCAGTTACAGGGGACAGGGCCACTCCTACAATGAGCAGTTCTTC
.	.	TRBV6-2/TRBV6-3	TRBJ2-3	CASSPLGNTQYF	TGTGCCAGCAGTCCCCTGGGGAATACGCAGTATTTT
.	few	TRBV7-9	TRBJ2-3	CASSFEGSFTDTQYF	TGTGCCAGCAGCTTTGAGGGCTCCTTCACAGATACGCAGTATTTT
.	.	TRBV4-1	TRBJ2-7	CASSQSRATSAYEQYF	TGCGCCAGTAGCCAATCTAGGGCTACCTCCGCCTACGAGCAGTACTTC
.	few	TRBV20-1	TRBJ2-3	CSALGANTDTQYF	TGCAGTGCCCTTGGGGCTAACACAGATACGCAGTATTTT
.	.	TRBV6-2/TRBV6-3	TRBJ2-5	CASSSSDPYGETQYF	TGTGCCAGCAGTTCCAGTGACCCTTACGGGGAGACCCAGTACTTC
TRBD2	few	TRBV20-1	TRBJ2-3	CSAVLLAEGLDTQYF	TGCAGTGCCGTTCTTCTAGCGGAGGGATTAGATACGCAGTATTTT
TRBD2	.	TRBV12-3/TRBV12-4	TRBJ2-1	CASSRPTGGYNEQFF	TGTGCCAGCAGTCGACCGACGGGGGGCTACAATGAGCAGTTCTTC
.	.	TRBV28	TRBJ2-3	CASSRASGPTDTQYF	TGTGCCAGCAGTCGCGCCAGCGGTCCCACAGATACGCAGTATTTT
.	.	TRBV7-3	TRBJ2-6	CASSLKSRQTGANVLTF	TGTGCCAGCAGCTTAAAGTCACGGCAGACCGGGGCCAACGTCCTGACTTTC
.	few	TRBV4-2	TRBJ2-5	CASSQERTTWETQYF	TGTGCCAGCAGCCAAGAGCGGACGACGTGGGAGACCCAGTACTTC
.	.	TRBV12-3/TRBV12-4	TRBJ2-1	CASSFLDEYNEQFF	TGTGCCAGCAGTTTCTTAGACGAGTACAATGAGCAGTTCTTC
TRBD2	.	TRBV3-1	TRBJ2-5	CASSPIAGGILETQYF	TGTGCCAGCAGTCCGATAGCGGGGGGAATTCTTGAGACCCAGTACTTC
TRBD2	few	TRBV24-1	TRBJ2-1	CATSDIAGGANNEQFF	TGTGCCACCAGTGACATAGCGGGGGGGGCCAACAATGAGCAGTTCTTC
.	few	TRBV6-6	TRBJ1-5	CASQGWTNQPQHF	TGTGCCAGTCAGGGGTGGACGAATCAGCCCCAGCATTTT
TRBD1	.	TRBV7-8	TRBJ2-1	CASSSRTGGPASRQFF	TGTGCCAGCAGCTCTAGGACAGGGGGCCCCGCTTCGCGGCAGTTCTTC
.	.	TRBV27	TRBJ2-5	CASSLGQERTQYF	TGTGCCAGCAGTTTGGGCCAGGAGAGGACCCAGTACTTC
.	.	TRBV27	TRBJ1-2	CASSSSRLYGYTF	TGTGCCAGCAGTTCTTCCAGACTCTATGGCTACACCTTC